The sequence of this T cell receptor (beta chain) was determined in a study of T-cell memory formation after mild COVID-19. This CDR3 has 13 amino acids. Germline assignment: CDR1 GTSNPN and CDR2 SVGIG (reference sequence). V shed 5 bases and J 4 bases; nucleotides not matched to a gene: 6. TCRdb re-called the 5' RACE reads with MiXCR, one entry per CDR3 protein. The sample carries hundreds of thousands of distinct CDR3 sequences, about a quarter recorded once. The sequencing input was PBMCs or a T cell subset sorted from them (not recorded which). This TCR was sampled from an adult woman who had mild COVID-19 (a few samples of this study predate the infection). Cell type and time point are not known. The chain joins TRBV30 to TRBJ1-1; 8 bases map to TRBD1. CDR3 in DNA: TGTGCCTGGGGCCCCGGGACAGGCACTGAAGCTTTCTTT. Translation: CAWGPGTGTEAFF.